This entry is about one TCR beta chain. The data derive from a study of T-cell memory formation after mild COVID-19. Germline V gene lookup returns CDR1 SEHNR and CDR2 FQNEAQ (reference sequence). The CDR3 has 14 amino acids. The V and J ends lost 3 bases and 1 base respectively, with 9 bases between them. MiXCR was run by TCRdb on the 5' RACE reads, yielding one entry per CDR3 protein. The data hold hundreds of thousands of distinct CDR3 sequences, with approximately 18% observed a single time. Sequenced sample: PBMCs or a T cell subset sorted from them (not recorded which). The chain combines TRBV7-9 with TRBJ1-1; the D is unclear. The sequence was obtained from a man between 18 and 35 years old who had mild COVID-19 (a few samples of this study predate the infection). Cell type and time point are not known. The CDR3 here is CASSFSGSNTEAFF. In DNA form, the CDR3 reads TGTGCCAGCAGCTTTTCGGGGTCGAACACTGAAGCTTTCTTT.